This T cell receptor beta chain stems from a study of blood T cell repertoires in COVID-19. Study details: Samples of COVID-19 (acute and convalescent) were obtained from the United States, Italy and Spain. PBMCs, B-cell-depleted T cells, or T cells provided the cDNA or gDNA that made up the material.

In the source study's methods: Estimates of nucleated cell counts were drawn from the amplification of reference gene primers. The method was immunoSEQ multiplex PCR; TCRdb's version includes in-frame clones alone and lacks a portion of them. D and trimming were read from the DNA, whereas the V and J calls and clone size are those reported in that table. Of a few hundred thousand clones in the sample, about 87% were seen once. Between the trimmed V and J ends, which lost 7 bases and 1 base, there was a span of 5 bases. The germline V gene encodes CDR1 MDHEN and CDR2 SYDVKM. This CDR3 has 11 amino acids.

The TCR sequence derives from a human donor in a cohort sampled during active COVID-19. The gene calls are TRBV28 and TRBJ2-7, with D unclear. The sequenced material came from peripheral blood. The CDR3 loop is CASINSYEQYF. Here the CDR3 DNA reads TGTGCCAGCATTAATTCCTACGAGCAGTACTTC.